The 20 T cell receptor beta chains presented below share a single source sample, sequenced in a study of blood T cell repertoires in COVID-19 (dated by TCRdb to 2018 to 2021). Library creation used the immunoSEQ multiplex PCR assay. TCRdb provides this immuneACCESS table in a form limited to in-frame rearrangements. Some clones are lacking; in checked studies, under half of them reflect an unresolved V gene, and why the rest are absent is not known. The sample includes over 200,000 clones, with roughly 82% observed a single time. 2% to 2.5% of the sample is held by the ten biggest clonotypes. The sequenced sample was peripheral blood. The receptors come from a man in his forties or fifties who had recovered from COVID-19.

This clone was observed once. This chain uses TRBV6-4 with TRBJ1-2; no clear D gene. V lost 0 bases to trimming and J lost 7 bases, with 9 bases between them. This CDR3 has 13 amino acids. Germline V CDR1 and CDR2: MRHNA, SNTAGT. The CDR3 protein is CASSDSWGAGYTF. CDR3 DNA: TGTGCCAGCAGTGACTCGTGGGGAGCTGGCTACACCTTC.

The V gene is TRBV7-2, the J gene TRBJ2-2; D unclear. Trimming removed 4 bases from V and 2 bases from J, with 5 bases in between. Germline values: CDR1 SGHTA, CDR2 FQGNSA. The CDR3 length is 13 residues. CDR3 amino acids: CASSSYNTGELFF. DNA for the CDR3: TGTGCCAGCAGCTCCTACAACACCGGGGAGCTGTTTTTT. The full variable domain, its missing parts supplied by reference TRBV7-2 and TRBJ2-2, is GAGVSQSPSNKVTEKGKDVELRCDPISGHTALYWYRQSLGQGLEFLIYFQGNSAPDKSGLPSDRFSAERTGGSVSTLTIQRTQQEDSAVYLCASSSYNTGELFFGEGSRLTVL.

The chain carries TRBV21-1 and TRBJ2-7; the table names TRBD2, a call not compared with the DNA. TRBV21-1 is an annotated pseudogene. CDR3 length: 16 amino acids. The CDR3 loop is CASSSSGTSGSYEQYF. CDR3 bases: TGTGCCAGCAGCTCCTCGGGGACTAGCGGTTCCTACGAGCAGTACTTC.

The chain is built from TRBV29-1 and TRBJ2-1; a weak D match, TRBD2 (6 bases). CDR3 length: 13 residues. CDR1 is SQVTM, CDR2 ANQGSEA, per germline. V was cut by 4 bases and J by 8 bases, with 15 bases left in between. The CDR3 bases are TGCAGCGTTGGTCTTACGCGGGAAGATGAGCAGTTCTTC. Translating it yields CSVGLTREDEQFF.

This clone was recorded at least ten times. This sequence joins TRBV30 and TRBJ2-2; TRBD2 aligns across 7 bases. This CDR3 has 16 residues. Germline CDR1 reads GTSNPN; CDR2 reads SVGIG (reference sequence). V lost 1 base to trimming and J lost 4 bases; unmatched junction nucleotides: 9. The CDR3 bases are TGTGCCTGGAGTGGAGGCGGCGGGAGAGGCACCGGGGAGCTGTTTTTT. It yields the protein CAWSGGGGRGTGELFF.

The chain joins TRBV3-1 (or the pseudogene TRBV3-2) to TRBJ1-1; 9 nucleotides match TRBD1. Trimming cost V 0 bases and J 10 bases; bases outside gene matches: 12. Germline CDR1 LGHDT, CDR2 YNNKEL (reference sequence). The CDR3 sequence is 16 residues long. The CDR3: CASSQDLLQGAVGAFF. CDR3 nucleotide sequence: TGTGCCAGCAGCCAAGATCTATTACAGGGGGCGGTGGGAGCTTTCTTT.

The gene calls are TRBV5-5 and TRBJ2-2; the D gene is possibly TRBD2 (6 bases). V lost 4 bases and J 0 bases, leaving 10 bases between the germline ends. This CDR3 region has 15 residues. Germline V gene sequence: CDR1 SGHKS, CDR2 YYEKEE (reference sequence). The CDR3 DNA sequence: TGTGCCAGCAGCGAGGACTACGCGAACACCGGGGAGCTGTTTTTT. It yields the protein CASSEDYANTGELFF.

The chain recombines TRBV30 with TRBJ2-5, with 9 bases matching TRBD2. After removal of 4 bases from V and 5 bases from J, the junction contained 8 bases not matched to a gene. This CDR3 has 14 residues. Per the germline V gene, CDR1 is GTSNPN and CDR2 is SVGIG (reference sequence). The CDR3 spells CAWNGGGAPETQYF. The CDR3 region has the DNA TGTGCCTGGAACGGCGGGGGGGCCCCGGAGACCCAGTACTTC.

The DNA for the CDR3 is TGTGCCAGCAGCTCGGAAACGTTGGGGACAACTGAAGCTTTCTTT. Translation: CASSSETLGTTEAFF. The chain recombines TRBV7-2 with TRBJ1-1; possibly TRBD1 for D (6 bases). The CDR3 runs 15 residues. V lost 4 bases and J lost 5, with 17 bases in between. Germline loops: CDR1 SGHTA, CDR2 FQGNSA.

This clone was found once. The chain links TRBV5-1 to TRBJ2-1, with 12 bases lining up with TRBD2. The length of the CDR3 is 15 residues. V lost 4 bases and J lost 2; bases outside the gene matches: 1. CDR1 and CDR2 (germline): SGHRS, YFSETQ. For the CDR3, the DNA is TGCGCCAGCAGCAGGACTAGCGGGGCCTACAATGAGCAGTTCTTC. This translates into CASSRTSGAYNEQFF.

This clone appeared a single time. The rearrangement joins TRBV27 to TRBJ1-1; perhaps TRBD1 as D (5 bases). The CDR3 length is 17 residues. The V and J ends lost 5 bases and 0 bases respectively, with 19 bases between them. Germline V lookup: CDR1 MNHEY, CDR2 SMNVEV (reference sequence). CDR3 protein: CASSPAPGHTVNTEAFF. DNA for the CDR3: TGTGCCAGCAGTCCCGCCCCTGGACACACCGTGAACACTGAAGCTTTCTTT.

On this clone itself: Additional DNA sequences in this sample encode the identical CDR3. The V call is TRBV3-1 (or the pseudogene TRBV3-2), the J call TRBJ1-4; no clear D. This CDR3 has 12 amino acids. CDR1 and CDR2 from the germline V gene are LGHDT and YNNKEL (reference sequence). V was trimmed by 1 base and J by 8 bases, leaving 5 bases between them. CDR3 loop: CASSQGGEKLFF. The CDR3 nucleotides are TGTGCCAGCAGCCAAGGTGGCGAAAAACTGTTTTTT.

This clone appeared a single time. The chain employs TRBV24-1 and TRBJ2-1; D gene ambiguous. The CDR3 extends over 15 amino acids. The germline CDR1 and CDR2 sequences are KGHDR and SFDVKD. V lost 4 bases to trimming and J lost 5 bases, with 14 bases between them. The CDR3 sequence is CATSDPGLGDNEQFF. In DNA form, the CDR3 reads TGTGCCACCAGTGACCCCGGCTTGGGCGACAATGAGCAGTTCTTC.

The CDR3 nucleotides read TGTGCCAGCAGACTCCCGGGAAGTTCTGAAGCTTTCTTT. It yields the protein CASRLPGSSEAFF. The V and J genes are TRBV7-8 and TRBJ1-1; D uncertain. Trimming took off 6 bases at V and 6 bases at J, with 14 bases between the two ends. The CDR3 runs to 13 residues. Germline CDR1 reads SGHVS; CDR2 reads FQNEAQ.

The V gene is TRBV7-2, the J gene TRBJ1-4; D unclear. The ends were cut back, 4 bases at V and 4 bases at J, with 13 bases in the middle. The germline gives CDR1 SGHTA, CDR2 FQGNSA. This CDR3 is 15 amino acids long. CDR3 sequence: CASSSFGGVNEKLFF. The DNA for the CDR3 is TGTGCCAGCAGCTCCTTTGGAGGCGTTAATGAAAAACTGTTTTTT.

The V call is TRBV13, the J call TRBJ2-3, with 11 bases matching TRBD2. Trimming took 4 bases from V and 2 from J; bases not matched to a gene: 8. The CDR3 sequence is 17 residues long. CDR1 and CDR2 from the germline V gene are PRHDT and FYEKMQ (reference sequence). CDR3 in amino acids: CASSSLSSGGTTDTQYF. Here the CDR3 DNA reads TGTGCCAGCAGCTCACTCTCTAGCGGGGGGACCACAGATACGCAGTATTTT.

This rearrangement joins TRBV27 to TRBJ2-5; the D gene is possibly TRBD1 (5 bases). CDR3 length: 14 amino acids. Trimming left V 6 bases short and J 5 bases short, with 16 bases between. Germline V gene sequence: CDR1 MNHEY, CDR2 SMNVEV (reference sequence). CDR3 DNA sequence: TGTGCCAGCAGCTTAAGGGGCGAGATGGAGACCCAGTACTTC. Translated: CASSLRGEMETQYF.

This chain joins TRBV5-1 and TRBJ2-1; 11 nucleotides line up with TRBD2. V was clipped by 4 bases and J by 4 bases; unmatched bases: 7. The CDR3 sequence is 16 residues long. Germline V gives CDR1 SGHRS, CDR2 YFSETQ. The CDR3 is CASSPGLAAPYNEQFF. The CDR3 DNA reads TGCGCCAGCAGCCCGGGACTAGCGGCCCCGTACAATGAGCAGTTCTTC.

The rearrangement uses TRBV11-2 and TRBJ1-1, with D possibly TRBD1 on 6 matching bases. Trimming took 4 bases from V and 4 from J, leaving 16 bases between them. Germline assignment: CDR1 SGHAT and CDR2 FQNNGV. This CDR3 contains 15 residues. The chain's CDR3 is CASSSYPTGFTEAFF. The CDR3 nucleotides read TGTGCCAGCAGCTCCTATCCCACAGGGTTCACTGAAGCTTTCTTT.

This rearrangement joins TRBV5-6 to TRBJ1-5; TRBD1 is a possible D gene (5 bases). The length of the CDR3 is 14 residues. CDR1 and CDR2 (germline): SGHDT, YYEEEE. Trimming took off 2 bases at V and 4 bases at J, with 10 bases between the two ends. The CDR3 DNA reads TGTGCCAGCAGCTTTATGGGGGGGAATCAGCCCCAGCATTTT. The encoded protein is CASSFMGGNQPQHF.